This T cell receptor beta chain was documented in a study of shared clonotypes between healthy human individuals (dated by TCRdb to 2019 to 2021). A note on the overall study: A few men and a couple of women, aged 18 to 49 years, made up the cohort. To increase sequencing depth and limit assay-specific biases, different laboratories used diverse techniques to prepare libraries and sequence TCR repertoires. For each donor, three plates each were used for CD4 naive and CD4 memory, two plates were used for CD8 naive, and one plate was used for CD8 memory. To estimate repertoire size and how much clonotypes are shared between individuals, the study performed deep sequencing of blood TCR repertoires from 4 to 6 healthy adults. Leukapheresis yielded between about 0.85 and 10 billion PBMCs per donor.

Using the deep immunoSEQ assay, multiplex PCR amplified TCR CDR3 regions from genomic DNA. Genomic DNA extracted from each cell subset was distributed evenly over all wells of several immunoSEQ 96-well plates, and each plate served as one replicate. For sorted subsets, roughly 200 ng of genomic DNA, equivalent to some 30,000 T cell genomes, went into each replicate PCR. Purified libraries were quantified with a Qubit 3.0 fluorometer, sized on a Bioanalyzer 2100, and re-quantified with the KAPA Library Quantification kit. Every immunoSEQ 96-well plate was sequenced on a dedicated single-read 150-cycle Illumina NextSeq 550 flow cell. In the paper's pipeline: Because the immunoSEQ output held only junctional sequences and lacked quality scores, the filtering could not match the filtering applied to full-length reads. Sequences were annotated with PyIR, a Python wrapper for IgBLAST v1.9, using IMGT germline references to assign V/J genes and CDR3. Any read was removed if the V/J assignment was weak (E-value above 1e-6), the CDR3 was missing, or the read contained stop codons, out-of-frame junctions, or ambiguous translated residues. V3J clonotypes were defined as sequences sharing an identical inferred V gene, J gene, and CDR3 amino acid sequence. Percentage overlap between repertoires was calculated by dividing the number of shared unique clonotypes by the size of the smaller repertoire. RTK rarefaction, the Chao1 estimator, and Recon v2.1 estimates of unobserved clonotypes were used to assess repertoire richness. For all TCRbeta clonotypes obtained by the gDNA method from a few donors, generation probabilities were computed with OLGA. The clones in this table, taken by TCRdb from immuneACCESS, are in-frame only. Not every clone is retained; where verified, under half of the shortfall comes from an unresolved V gene, and the cause of the rest is unknown. Clonal size and the V and J genes are those of that table, whereas D and trimming came from the DNA. Within this sample are some 2 million clones, with about 95% of them counted one time only. The ten largest clonotypes hold around 1.2% of the sample.

CD8 naive samples consisted of CD45RO-negative cells that were positively selected for CCR7, yielding a CD45RA+CCR7+ population without TemRA cells. The donors were healthy, HIV-negative adults who had no recently reported acute infections or vaccinations. All donors were Caucasian adults living in Nashville, Tennessee, USA. Blood was collected by leukapheresis, and PBMCs were isolated by Ficoll-Histopaque density gradient centrifugation and then cryopreserved in liquid nitrogen vapor phase. Analytical flow cytometry was used to check the purity and quantity of every magnetically sorted T cell population. Genomic DNA was isolated from each sorted fraction and quantified by UV absorbance on a Nanodrop 2000c. A distance of 19 bases separates the germline ends of V and J, which lose 0 bases and 4 bases respectively. From the cysteine up to the phenylalanine, the CDR3 has a length of 17 residues. Just CDR3 DNA is preserved here, 51 bases in frame from base 1. The germline V gene gives CDR1 as SGDLS and CDR2 as YYNGEE.

A note on this clone: Its specific antigen is unknown. No base qualities exist here, and no much larger clone lies one base off it.

Summary of the overall study and its limitations: Rarefaction of sorted-subset datasets indicated incomplete sequencing despite the large sequencing depth. Based on pairwise subsampling, the degree of clonotype sharing among donors was expected to be affected by sequencing depth. Sampling was restricted to blood, and TCR repertoires in tissue are likely to differ from TCR repertoires in blood. The genetic and exposure-history diversity represented was limited by the small number of donors. Compared with non-shared clonotypes, the clonotypes found in all four sorted-subset donors had higher generation probabilities. Naive subsets generally had larger estimated clonotype richness than memory subsets. About 5% of naive CD4, 3.5% of naive CD8, around 2.3% of memory CD4, and approximately 0.39% of memory CD8 clonotypes were shared across several donors.

The chain couples TRBV9 to TRBJ2-5; the D gene cannot be named for sure. The receptor's source is a man between 18 and 29 years old in good health. The specimen was naive CD8+ T cells sorted from blood. This specimen's cell subset or site label, interpreted: CD45RA+CCR7+. The DNA is as follows: TGTGCCAGCAGCGTAGACTCAAAGATAACCCCCGTAGAGACCCAGTACTTC. Translated, it reads CASSVDSKITPVETQYF.